These 32 T cell receptor beta chains originate from one sample sequenced in a study of human T cells and chemical hapten exposure. Stated time point: patch test 1, 2 weeks after DPC sensitization. This sample's treatment: therapeutic diphenylcyclopropenone sensitization with weekly scalp DPC. TCRdb reanalysed the RACE reads using MiXCR and keeps one entry per CDR3 protein. The table has fewer than 100,000 distinct CDR3 sequences, roughly 10% seen once. The starting material was whole blood, obtained in connection with sensitization to the hapten diphenylcyclopropenone (DPC). These receptors all stem from an older woman with alopecia areata. Some clones in this sample may be carry-over from other donors' samples.

This clonotype was recorded many times. This chain links TRBV9 with TRBJ2-1; TRBD2 matches at 9 bases. The ends lost 0 bases at V and 6 bases at J; junction bases unmatched: 7. The CDR3 contains 16 residues. Germline values: CDR1 SGDLS, CDR2 YYNGEE. The CDR3 DNA reads as TGTGCCAGCAGCGTAGGAGCTAGCGGGGCTGGCAATGAGCAGTTCTTC. Translated, it gives CASSVGASGAGNEQFF.

The gene calls are TRBV20-1 and TRBJ1-2; 12 bases map to TRBD1. Per the germline V gene, CDR1 is DFQATT and CDR2 is SNEGSKA (reference sequence). The CDR3 has 14 residues. Unmatched junction bases numbered 3, after V lost 1 base and J lost 6 bases. The CDR3 sequence: CSARAGTGGHGYTF. The CDR3 coding sequence is TGCAGTGCTAGAGCCGGGACAGGGGGCCATGGCTACACCTTC.

The rearrangement joins TRBV7-8 to TRBJ2-1, with D possibly matching TRBD2 (6 bases). V was trimmed by 6 bases and J by 5 bases, leaving 11 bases between them. The germline CDR1 and CDR2 sequences are SGHVS and FQNEAQ. The CDR3 loop spans 13 amino acids. The CDR3 nucleotides read TGTGCCAGCAGGGAGGGTCTCCACAATGAGCAGTTCTTC. Its protein product is CASREGLHNEQFF.

This clonotype was counted ten times or more. The chain joins TRBV12-3 or TRBV12-4 to TRBJ2-2; no clear D gene. This CDR3 is 13 amino acids long. V was pared by 1 base and J by 6 bases, with 6 bases between. This CDR3 is CASSLGVPGELFF. CDR3 nucleotide sequence: TGTGCCAGCAGTTTAGGTGTCCCCGGGGAGCTGTTTTTT.

This clonotype was seen ten or more times. J is TRBJ2-1 and V is TRBV27, with D perhaps TRBD1 or TRBD2 (5 bases each). Trimming removed 2 bases at V and 6 bases at J, with 17 bases between. This CDR3 comprises 16 residues. The germline V gene encodes CDR1 MNHEY and CDR2 SMNVEV (reference sequence). The CDR3 DNA follows: TGTGCCAGCAGTTTAGACCCCAGGAGGACAACCAATGAGCAGTTCTTC. Its translation is CASSLDPRRTTNEQFF.

J is TRBJ2-5 and V is TRBV7-9; a weak D match, TRBD2 (5 bases). V gave up 5 bases and J gave up 3 bases, with 10 bases separating them. The CDR3 loop spans 13 amino acids. CDR1 is SEHNR, CDR2 FQNEAQ, per germline (reference sequence). CDR3 sequence: CASSTRGEETQYF. The CDR3 DNA sequence: TGTGCCAGCAGCACTCGGGGAGAAGAGACCCAGTACTTC.

V is TRBV21-1 and J is TRBJ2-5; the tabulated D call, TRBD2, remains unverified against the DNA. TRBV21-1 is designated a pseudogene. The length of the CDR3 is 16 residues. Here the CDR3 reads CASKQLAWGGQETQYF. The CDR3 region has the DNA TGTGCCAGCAAACAACTAGCGTGGGGAGGGCAAGAGACCCAGTACTTC.

The chain couples TRBV6-5 to TRBJ2-7; the D gene is possibly TRBD1 (6 bases). This CDR3 comprises 13 residues. V was pared by 5 bases and J by 8 bases, with 16 bases between. CDR1 is MNHEY, CDR2 SVGAGI, per germline. The CDR3 nucleotides are TGTGCCAGCAGTCCCTTACAGGGTTTCCAGCAGTACTTC. It encodes CASSPLQGFQQYF.

This clonotype was counted a few times. The genes are TRBV29-1 and TRBJ2-1; 7 positions match TRBD2. Looked up from germline, CDR1 is SQVTM and CDR2 is ANQGSEA. This CDR3 has 14 residues. The V and J ends lost 7 bases and 6 bases, in that order; junction bases with no gene match: 12. CDR3 nucleotide sequence: TGCAGCGCACCGACTAGCTCAGAATTCAATGAGCAGTTCTTC. Translated: CSAPTSSEFNEQFF.

This clonotype was seen more than once but under ten times. This chain uses TRBV7-2 with TRBJ1-5, with 7 bases identical to TRBD1. The CDR3 is 14 amino acids. V lost 1 base to trimming and J lost 11 bases; unmatched junction nucleotides: 8. CDR1 SGHTA and CDR2 FQGNSA come from the germline V gene. CDR3 coding DNA: TGTGCCAGCAGCTTAGTGGACCGAGACAGGGCCCAGCATTTT. Translating it yields CASSLVDRDRAQHF.

In its sample, this clonotype was seen a few times. V gene TRBV6-2 or TRBV6-3 combines with J gene TRBJ2-1; a possible D gene is TRBD2 (6 bases). Germline V CDR1 and CDR2: MNHEY, SVGEGT. The CDR3 runs to 15 residues. Between the trimmed V and J ends, which lost 7 bases and 4 bases, there was a span of 17 bases. CDR3 nucleotide sequence: TGTGCCAGCATTGGGGAGGACACCTATTACAATGAGCAGTTCTTC. Its protein is CASIGEDTYYNEQFF.

The rearrangement links TRBV7-2 to TRBJ1-2; no clear D gene. The CDR3 loop spans 13 amino acids. CDR1 SGHTA and CDR2 FQGNSA come from the germline V gene. The V gene lost 4 bases and the J gene lost 1 base, with 7 bases spanning the gap. The CDR3, as DNA: TGTGCCAGCAGCTCACAGCTTAACTATGGCTACACCTTC. Its protein product is CASSSQLNYGYTF.

This clonotype was detected only a few times. The rearrangement links TRBV20-1 to TRBJ2-1; D is uncertain. The V gene's germline CDR1 is DFQATT and CDR2 SNEGSKA (reference sequence). Trimming stripped 0 bases from V and 8 bases from J, with 17 bases between. The CDR3 runs to 15 residues. The chain's CDR3 is CSARDRTRSDDEQFF. CDR3 nucleotide sequence: TGCAGTGCTAGAGATCGAACCCGGAGTGACGATGAGCAGTTCTTC.

A few counts support this clonotype. CDR3 sequence reads: CASSIDAGGPIDEQFF. CDR3 in DNA: TGTGCCAGTAGTATAGACGCGGGGGGGCCTATCGATGAGCAGTTCTTC. V and J are TRBV19 and TRBJ2-1; 9 bases match TRBD2. CDR1 and CDR2 from the germline V gene are LNHDA and SQIVND (reference sequence). V lost 0 bases and J lost 8; bases outside the gene matches: 8. The CDR3 totals 16 residues.

This clonotype was recorded many times. This chain uses TRBV29-1 with TRBJ2-7; D uncertain. From germline, CDR1 is SQVTM and CDR2 ANQGSEA. V lost 1 base to trimming and J lost 2 bases, with 6 bases between them. The CDR3 is 12 residues long. The CDR3 region has the DNA TGCAGCGTTGAAGGGACCGCCTACGAGCAGTACTTC. Amino acids: CSVEGTAYEQYF.

The rearrangement links TRBV2 to TRBJ1-1, with D unclear. The CDR3 is 12 residues long. Between the trimmed V and J ends, which lost 6 bases and 5 bases, there was a span of 10 bases. The germline CDR1 and CDR2 sequences are SNHLY and FYNNEI. The CDR3 sequence: CASRDQWTEAFF. Written as DNA, the CDR3 is TGTGCCAGCAGGGATCAGTGGACTGAAGCTTTCTTT.

This clonotype was seen ten or more times. V gene TRBV25-1 combines with J gene TRBJ1-3; 7 bases align to TRBD1. CDR3 length: 19 amino acids. Per the germline V gene, CDR1 is MGHDK and CDR2 is SYGVNS. V gave up 7 bases and J gave up 3 bases; unmatched junction bases: 21. This CDR3 reads CASTRTGQIFFKIGNTIYF. The CDR3 DNA reads as TGTGCCAGCACCCGTACGGGACAGATATTTTTTAAGATTGGAAACACCATATATTTT. Full variable domain (missing parts from reference TRBV25-1 and TRBJ1-3): EADIYQTPRYLVIGTGKKITLECSQTMGHDKMYWYQQDPGMELHLIHYSYGVNSTEKGDLSSESTVSRIRTEHFPLTLESARPSHTSQYLCASTRTGQIFFKIGNTIYFGEGSWLTVV.

This clonotype was found a few times. The chain links TRBV29-1 to TRBJ2-6; D not certain. This CDR3 contains 15 residues. The ends were cut back, 4 bases at V and 4 bases at J, with 14 bases in the middle. Per the germline V gene, CDR1 is SQVTM and CDR2 is ANQGSEA. The CDR3 nucleotides are TGCAGCGTTGGGGAATTCTTTGGAGGGGCCAACGTCCTGACTTTC. This codes for CSVGEFFGGANVLTF.

V gene TRBV20-1 combines with J gene TRBJ1-5; weak D call: TRBD1 (5 bases). V was cut by 4 bases and J by 7 bases, with 11 bases left in between. CDR3 length: 12 residues. CDR1 and CDR2 (germline): DFQATT, SNEGSKA (reference sequence). CDR3 DNA sequence: TGCAGTGCTACTCCGGGACCGCAGCCCCAGCATTTT. It encodes CSATPGPQPQHF.

This clonotype was recorded many times. The chain has TRBV15 and TRBJ2-1; 9 nucleotides agree with TRBD2. Germline V gene sequence: CDR1 LNHNV, CDR2 YYDKDF (reference sequence). The V and J ends lost 4 bases and 1 base, in that order; junction bases with no gene match: 2. The CDR3 sequence is 15 residues long. CDR3 DNA sequence: TGTGCCACCAGCAAAGCGGGGGGTTCCTACAATGAGCAGTTCTTC. This gives the protein CATSKAGGSYNEQFF.

The chain uses TRBV9 and TRBJ1-1; 7 positions match TRBD1. Germline lookup yields CDR1 SGDLS and CDR2 YYNGEE. This CDR3 has 12 amino acids. V trimming: 3 bases; J trimming: 6 bases; junction bases outside the gene matches: 2. The CDR3 DNA reads TGTGCCAGCAGCGGGGGGACAGCTGAAGCTTTCTTT. Protein: CASSGGTAEAFF.

The chain employs TRBV7-8 and TRBJ1-3; TRBD1 might be the D (6 bases). The V end was cut by 6 bases, the J end by 0 bases, with 12 bases between. CDR1 is SGHVS, CDR2 FQNEAQ, per germline. The CDR3 runs to 15 residues. DNA for the CDR3: TGTGCCAGCAGACGTGACAGGCACTCTGGAAACACCATATATTTT. It yields the protein CASRRDRHSGNTIYF.

V is TRBV20-1 and J is TRBJ1-2; tentatively, D is TRBD1 (6 bases). This CDR3 is built from 15 residues. Trimming pared 1 base from V and 4 bases from J, leaving 16 bases between. The germline V gene has CDR1 DFQATT and CDR2 SNEGSKA (reference sequence). The CDR3 loop reads CSARAGTPITYGYTF. The CDR3 nucleotides are TGCAGTGCTAGAGCCGGGACACCCATAACCTATGGCTACACCTTC.

This chain links TRBV5-1 with TRBJ1-1; a weak D match, TRBD1 (5 bases). V lost 4 bases and J lost 1, with 23 bases in between. There are 18 residues in the CDR3. Germline V lookup: CDR1 SGHRS, CDR2 YFSETQ. This CDR3 reads CASSTGRQPAGENTEAFF. As DNA, the CDR3 is TGCGCCAGCAGCACAGGACGCCAACCCGCCGGTGAGAACACTGAAGCTTTCTTT.

Notes on this clonotype: A much larger clone sits a single nucleotide away, making a read error possible. The chain links TRBV11-2 to TRBJ1-2; D might be TRBD1 (6 bases). This CDR3 has 14 residues. Germline CDR1 and CDR2: SGHAT and FQNNGV. Trimming pared 6 bases from V and 7 bases from J, leaving 18 bases between. The CDR3 spells CASRAIGQICGYTF. In DNA form, the CDR3 reads TGTGCCAGCAGGGCGATTGGACAGATCTGTGGCTACACCTTC. The whole variable domain, filled in from reference TRBV11-2 and TRBJ1-2, reads EAGVAQSPRYKIIEKRQSVAFWCNPISGHATLYWYQQILGQGPKLLIQFQNNGVVDDSQLPKDRFSAERLKGVDSTLKIQPAKLEDSAVYLCASRAIGQICGYTFGSGTRLTVV.

This clonotype has at least ten counts. This chain links TRBV30 with TRBJ2-1; 7 bases align to TRBD1. Trimming at V came to 3 bases and at J to 8 bases, leaving 4 bases not matched to a gene. This CDR3 comprises 12 residues. CDR1 and CDR2 (germline): GTSNPN, SVGIG (reference sequence). This chain's CDR3 is CAWSRTGYEQFF. The CDR3 DNA reads as TGTGCCTGGAGCAGGACAGGTTATGAGCAGTTCTTC. Full variable domain (outside the CDR3, taken from reference TRBV30 and TRBJ2-1): SQTIHQWPATLVQPVGSPLSLECTVEGTSNPNLYWYRQAAGRGLQLLFYSVGIGQISSEVPQNLSASRPQDRQFILSSKKLLLSDSGFYLCAWSRTGYEQFFGPGTRLTVL.

At least ten counts were recorded for this clonotype. The chain is built from TRBV30 and TRBJ2-2; D remains ambiguous. Trimming removed 2 bases at V and 8 bases at J, with 9 bases between. CDR1 is GTSNPN and CDR2 is SVGIG in the germline V gene (reference sequence). The CDR3 extends over 12 amino acids. The CDR3 spells CAWSPTTGELFF. The CDR3 DNA reads TGTGCCTGGAGTCCCACAACGGGGGAGCTGTTTTTT. The full variable domain, with the rest looked up from reference TRBV30 and TRBJ2-2, is SQTIHQWPATLVQPVGSPLSLECTVEGTSNPNLYWYRQAAGRGLQLLFYSVGIGQISSEVPQNLSASRPQDRQFILSSKKLLLSDSGFYLCAWSPTTGELFFGEGSRLTVL.

The table lists this clonotype with many counts. The chain links TRBV19 to TRBJ1-5; D might be TRBD1 (6 bases). CDR3 size: 17 residues. Between the trimmed V and J ends, which lost 1 base and 4 bases, there was a span of 17 bases. From germline, CDR1 is LNHDA and CDR2 SQIVND (reference sequence). CDR3 residues: CASSIGQQGLQNQPQHF. Written as DNA, the CDR3 is TGTGCCAGTAGTATAGGCCAACAGGGCTTGCAGAATCAGCCCCAGCATTTT.

This clonotype was observed at least ten times. The chain combines TRBV6-6 with TRBJ2-5; TRBD1 or TRBD2 may be the D gene (7 bases each). The germline V gene has CDR1 MNHNY and CDR2 SVGAGI (reference sequence). This CDR3 comprises 12 residues. Trimming removed 11 bases from V and 7 bases from J, with 17 bases in between. The CDR3 region is CASQGGIVTQYF. For the CDR3, the DNA is TGTGCCTCCCAGGGGGGGATAGTGACCCAGTACTTC.

This chain connects TRBV5-6 to TRBJ2-5; 9 nucleotides line up with TRBD1. CDR1 and CDR2 from the germline V gene are SGHDT and YYEEEE. V gave up 3 bases and J gave up 2 bases; unmatched junction bases: 11. This CDR3 contains 17 residues. The CDR3 sequence: CASSYGQGNQLQETQYF. DNA of the CDR3: TGTGCCAGCAGCTACGGACAGGGGAATCAATTACAAGAGACCCAGTACTTC.

In the case of this clonotype: A read error is possible here, since a much larger clone lies one base away. The chain couples TRBV7-9 to TRBJ2-3, with TRBD1 matching 7 bases. Germline-derived CDR1 and CDR2 are SEHNR and FQNEAQ (reference sequence). This CDR3 region has 15 residues. The V gene end was trimmed by 3 bases and the J gene end by 4 bases; junction bases not matched to a gene: 7. The CDR3 region has the DNA TGTGCCAGCAGCTTCGGGACAGTTTCAGCAGATACGCAGTATTTT. Translation: CASSFGTVSADTQYF.

This clonotype has ten or more counts. CDR3 residues: CASSIAPGAKNIQYF. As DNA, the CDR3 is TGTGCCAGTAGTATAGCTCCAGGTGCCAAAAACATTCAGTACTTC. V and J are TRBV19 and TRBJ2-4; D remains unclear. Germline assignment: CDR1 LNHDA and CDR2 SQIVND (reference sequence). There are 15 residues in the CDR3. V was shortened by 1 base and J by 1 base, with 8 bases between the two germline ends.